This is a list of T cell receptor beta chains from one sample in a study of T cell responses to AZD1222 COVID-19 vaccine. Clones were sequenced by immunoSEQ multiplex PCR, and TCRdb holds only the in-frame ones, with some missing. Of under 170,000 clones in the sample, more than 85% were seen once. The source was peripheral blood, collected 28 days after the second AZD1222 dose. These receptor sequences come from an adult who received the AZD1222 COVID-19 vaccine. Both conserved end residues are part of each CDR3. Each record gives: D gene, V gene, clone size, J gene, CDR3 protein, CDR3 DNA. The D gene is left open where the match is weak. The size of a clone is reported for some rows only, either as once, few or many, or as a class for expanded clones.

>.|TRBV15|few|TRBJ2-7
CATSRSPLGTVSYEQYF
TGTGCCACCAGCAGATCTCCCTTGGGGACGGTCTCCTACGAGCAGTACTTC
>.|TRBV5-1|.|TRBJ1-1
CASSLVETEAFF
TGCGCCAGCAGCTTGGTTGAGACAGAAGCTTTCTTT
>.|TRBV2|once|TRBJ2-1
CASSERTREQFF
TGTGCCAGCAGTGAAAGGACCCGGGAGCAGTTCTTC
>TRBD2|TRBV3-1/TRBV3-2|.|TRBJ2-7
CASSQGLALSYEQYF
TGTGCCAGCAGCCAAGGACTAGCGCTCTCCTACGAGCAGTACTTC
>.|TRBV28|.|TRBJ1-2
CASSLLTILRVDGYTF
TGTGCCAGCAGTCTCTTGACTATCCTTCGGGTCGATGGCTACACCTTC
>.|TRBV5-1|.|TRBJ1-4
CASRRASNEKLFF
TGCGCCAGCCGGCGAGCGAGTAATGAAAAACTGTTTTTT
>TRBD2|TRBV2|.|TRBJ2-3
CASSKTSGSTDTQYF
TGTGCCAGCAGTAAGACTAGCGGGTCCACAGATACGCAGTATTTT
>.|TRBV27|.|TRBJ2-3
CASSFRSTDTQYF
TGTGCCAGCAGTTTCCGAAGCACAGATACGCAGTATTTT
>.|TRBV27|.|TRBJ2-7
CASRGTYEQYF
TGTGCCAGTCGGGGGACATACGAGCAGTACTTC
>.|TRBV3-1/TRBV3-2|.|TRBJ1-3
CASSPPSSGNTIYF
TGTGCCAGCAGCCCCCCTAGTTCTGGAAACACCATATATTTT
>.|TRBV30|.|TRBJ2-7
CAWSFGGAYEQYF
TGTGCCTGGAGCTTTGGGGGTGCCTACGAGCAGTACTTC
>TRBD2|TRBV14|.|TRBJ2-1
CASSQDTSGVRDEQFF
TGTGCCAGCAGCCAAGACACTAGCGGGGTTAGAGATGAGCAGTTCTTC
>.|TRBV6-5|.|TRBJ1-2
CASSQPTYGYTF
TGTGCCAGCAGTCAACCCACCTATGGCTACACCTTC
>.|TRBV4-1|.|TRBJ2-3
CASSRVGLGVDTQYF
TGCGCCAGCAGCCGCGTGGGGTTGGGGGTGGATACGCAGTATTTT
>.|TRBV6-1|once|TRBJ1-1
CASSVSAGRGNTEAFF
TGTGCCAGCAGTGTCTCAGCCGGAAGGGGGAACACTGAAGCTTTCTTT
>.|TRBV9|.|TRBJ2-7
CASSSGQSEQYF
TGTGCCAGCAGTAGCGGACAGAGCGAGCAGTACTTC